This entry lists 32 T cell receptor beta chains sequenced from one sample in a study of post-analysis software for immune sequencing data. The study, taken as a whole, reports: Among roughly five TRBV segments more frequent in patients than controls were TRBV5-6, TRBV5-1 and TRBV20-1.

Prepared TCR beta cDNA libraries contained unique molecular identifiers. Each CDR3 protein gets one entry after TCRdb re-called the PCR reads with MiXCR. Of 350,000 to 500,000 distinct CDR3 sequences in the sample, over 30% are singletons; the top ten hold under 9%. Their specific antigens are unknown. Sequencing was done on a sample of blood. These receptors all stem from a girl aged 2-10 years with multiple sclerosis.

This chain uses TRBV9 with TRBJ1-5; possibly TRBD1 for D (5 bases). Looked up from germline, CDR1 is SGDLS and CDR2 is YYNGEE. The V and J ends lost 8 bases and 2 bases respectively, with 14 bases between them. This CDR3 has 14 amino acids. The CDR3 loop is CASNGGERNQPQHF. CDR3 DNA: TGTGCCAGTAACGGAGGGGAGCGCAATCAGCCCCAGCATTTT.

The chain links TRBV7-2 to TRBJ2-7; D call uncertain. Germline CDR1 SGHTA, CDR2 FQGNSA. V was cut by 0 bases and J by 2 bases, with 11 bases left in between. The CDR3 contains 15 residues. The DNA of the CDR3 is TGTGCCAGCAGCTTAGCAGGGCTAGAAGCCTACGAGCAGTACTTC. It is translated as CASSLAGLEAYEQYF. The full variable domain, rest sourced from reference TRBV7-2 and TRBJ2-7, is GAGVSQSPSNKVTEKGKDVELRCDPISGHTALYWYRQSLGQGLEFLIYFQGNSAPDKSGLPSDRFSAERTGGSVSTLTIQRTQQEDSAVYLCASSLAGLEAYEQYFGPGTRLTVT.

This chain uses TRBV6-2 or TRBV6-3 with TRBJ2-3; weak D call: TRBD2 (6 bases). Germline assignment: CDR1 MNHEY and CDR2 SVGEGT. This CDR3 is 14 amino acids long. Trimming cost V 6 bases and J 0 bases, with 10 bases left between them. The CDR3 loop reads CASRPSGSTDTQYF. The CDR3 DNA follows: TGTGCCAGCAGGCCCAGCGGGAGCACAGATACGCAGTATTTT.

A few counts support this clonotype. V usage is TRBV9 and J usage is TRBJ2-7, with 7 bases matching TRBD2. The trim removed 4 bases at V and 6 bases at J, leaving 13 bases unmatched. The CDR3 is 15 amino acids. Germline CDR1 is SGDLS and CDR2 is YYNGEE. CDR3 protein: CASSHGGGTSFEQYF. The CDR3 region has the DNA TGTGCCAGCAGCCATGGGGGGGGTACTAGCTTCGAGCAGTACTTC.

V usage is TRBV4-1 and J usage is TRBJ1-4; D unresolved. CDR3 length equals 16 residues. V lost 1 base, J lost 8 bases, and 17 bases lay in between. Looked up from germline, CDR1 is MGHRA and CDR2 is YSYEKL. The CDR3 is CASSQGAFPGKEKLFF. Here the CDR3 DNA reads TGCGCCAGCAGCCAAGGGGCCTTCCCTGGGAAGGAAAAACTGTTTTTT.

This clonotype has a handful of counts. The rearrangement uses TRBV20-1 and TRBJ1-2; TRBD1 agrees at 8 bases. The V gene's germline CDR1 is DFQATT and CDR2 SNEGSKA (reference sequence). There are 14 residues in the CDR3. Losses at the gene ends were 5 bases for V and 2 bases for J; bases not matched to a gene: 7. CDR3 protein: CSAFGGQGNYGYTF. As DNA, the CDR3 is TGCAGTGCTTTTGGCGGACAGGGCAACTATGGCTACACCTTC.

The chain employs TRBV12-3 or TRBV12-4 and TRBJ1-1, with D hard to call. V dropped 3 bases and J dropped 4 bases, with 12 bases sitting between them. The CDR3 is 14 amino acids. CDR3 region: CASSLLGEGTEAFF. The CDR3 DNA sequence: TGTGCCAGCAGTTTGTTGGGAGAAGGCACTGAAGCTTTCTTT.

The chain has TRBV29-1 and TRBJ2-1; D unclear. The DNA end is more similar to TRBJ2-7, so the J call may be wrong. The CDR3 contains 11 residues. Germline V CDR1 and CDR2: SQVTM, ANQGSEA. CDR3 sequence reads: CSVERYNEQYF. The CDR3 bases are TGCAGCGTCGAACGCTACAATGAGCAGTACTTC.

This clonotype was seen more than once but under ten times. This rearrangement joins TRBV9 to TRBJ1-1; the match to TRBD1 covers 7 bases. The germline gives CDR1 SGDLS, CDR2 YYNGEE. V lost 7 bases and J lost 0; bases outside the gene matches: 6. CDR3 length equals 14 residues. CDR3 region: CASGTALLNTEAFF. CDR3 nucleotides: TGTGCCAGCGGGACAGCACTTTTGAACACTGAAGCTTTCTTT.

The chain's CDR3 is CASSVSSMNTEAFF. The CDR3 DNA sequence: TGTGCCAGCAGTGTTAGCTCCATGAACACTGAAGCTTTCTTT. The rearrangement links TRBV6-5 to TRBJ1-1, with D hard to call. Trimming pared 5 bases from V and 0 bases from J, leaving 10 bases between. Germline values: CDR1 MNHEY, CDR2 SVGAGI. This CDR3 spans 14 amino acids.

The chain has TRBV5-1 and TRBJ2-2; unclear D gene. The CDR3 sequence is 16 residues long. The germline V gene encodes CDR1 SGHRS and CDR2 YFSETQ. V gave up 1 base and J gave up 0 bases, with 10 bases separating them. CDR3 DNA sequence: TGCGCCAGCAGCTTGACCCCCAACGCGAACACCGGGGAGCTGTTTTTT. It translates to CASSLTPNANTGELFF.

The chain joins TRBV28 to TRBJ1-2; D is uncertain. The CDR3 runs 17 residues. Germline V gene data show CDR1 as MDHEN and CDR2 as SYDVKM. V was clipped by 4 bases and J by 1 base, with 19 bases between them. The CDR3 DNA is TGTGCCAGCAGTTGGCGGACGAACAGCCAAAATAACTATGGCTACACCTTC. Translating gives CASSWRTNSQNNYGYTF.

This clonotype was observed a few times. For the CDR3, the DNA is TGTGCCAGCAGCCCTCAGGGGATCCGCTACGAGCAGTACTTC. Translation: CASSPQGIRYEQYF. The V gene is TRBV6-6, the J gene TRBJ2-7; D perhaps matches TRBD1 (6 bases). The CDR3 covers 14 residues. The V and J ends lost 6 bases and 3 bases respectively, with 15 bases between them. Germline CDR1 reads MNHNY; CDR2 reads SVGAGI (reference sequence).

This chain uses TRBV28 with TRBJ2-1, with D maybe TRBD1 (5 bases). V was shortened by 7 bases and J by 4 bases, with 14 bases between the two germline ends. CDR1 and CDR2 from the germline V gene are MDHEN and SYDVKM. The CDR3 consists of 14 residues. The CDR3 protein is CASTSPTEYNEQFF. In DNA form, the CDR3 reads TGTGCCAGCACCTCCCCGACAGAGTACAATGAGCAGTTCTTC.

The J gene is TRBJ2-6, the V gene TRBV5-1, with D uncertain. Trimming took 2 bases from V and 5 from J, leaving 5 bases between them. CDR3 size: 13 residues. In germline, CDR1 is SGHRS, CDR2 YFSETQ. CDR3 in amino acids: CASSFDRANVLTF. The CDR3 nucleotides are TGCGCCAGCAGCTTTGACAGGGCCAACGTCCTGACTTTC.

The V gene is TRBV20-1, the J gene TRBJ1-1, with D uncertain. V was clipped by 1 base and J by 3 bases, with 12 bases between them. The CDR3 spans 14 residues. Germline assignment: CDR1 DFQATT and CDR2 SNEGSKA (reference sequence). The CDR3 region is CSARVGFGDTEAFF. The CDR3 DNA reads TGCAGTGCTAGAGTGGGGTTTGGGGACACTGAAGCTTTCTTT.

This clonotype was observed a handful of times. This sequence joins TRBV12-3 or TRBV12-4 and TRBJ2-3; no clear D gene. Trimming pared 6 bases from V and 0 bases from J, leaving 7 bases between. This CDR3 comprises 13 residues. The chain's CDR3 is CASRPQSTDTQYF. The DNA for the CDR3 is TGTGCCAGCAGACCACAGAGCACAGATACGCAGTATTTT.

This clonotype has a handful of counts. The J gene is TRBJ2-3, the V gene TRBV7-2; possible D gene TRBD2, 5 bases. Germline assignment: CDR1 SGHTA and CDR2 FQGNSA. Deletions cut 4 bases from V and 0 bases from J, with 14 bases between. This CDR3 has 16 amino acids. This CDR3 reads CASSSRGRASTDTQYF. Written as DNA, the CDR3 is TGTGCCAGCAGCTCCCGAGGGCGTGCTAGCACAGATACGCAGTATTTT.

The chain's CDR3 is CASSKQGKETQYF. The DNA for the CDR3 is TGTGCCAGCAGCAAACAGGGGAAAGAGACCCAGTACTTC. The V call is TRBV7-3, the J call TRBJ2-5; 7 nucleotides line up with TRBD1. The trim removed 5 bases at V and 3 bases at J, leaving 3 bases unmatched. Germline CDR1 reads SGHTA; CDR2 reads FQGTGA. The CDR3 covers 13 residues.

The chain couples TRBV20-1 to TRBJ2-1; D may correspond to TRBD1 or TRBD2 (6 bases each). Deletions cut 5 bases from V and 7 bases from J, with 12 bases between. Per the germline V gene, CDR1 is DFQATT and CDR2 is SNEGSKA (reference sequence). The CDR3 consists of 12 residues. The CDR3 sequence: CSAHKGGNEQFF. The CDR3, as DNA: TGCAGTGCTCACAAAGGGGGGAATGAGCAGTTCTTC.

The chain joins TRBV12-3 or TRBV12-4 to TRBJ1-4, with D perhaps matching TRBD1 (5 bases). V was cut by 3 bases and J by 8 bases, with 10 bases left in between. The CDR3 is 13 residues long. This chain's CDR3 is CASSFGTEEKLFF. CDR3 bases: TGTGCCAGCAGTTTCGGGACTGAGGAAAAACTGTTTTTT.

This clonotype came up a few times. This chain links TRBV12-3 or TRBV12-4 with TRBJ2-1, with D tentatively TRBD2 (6 bases). This CDR3 contains 15 residues. The germline V and J ends were trimmed by 2 bases and 8 bases, with 16 bases remaining between them. CDR3 loop: CASSLIGGGFDEQFF. In DNA, the CDR3 is TGTGCCAGCAGTTTAATCGGGGGAGGATTCGATGAGCAGTTCTTC.

This clonotype was seen at least ten times. J is TRBJ2-3 and V is TRBV2; no firm D call. Germline CDR1 reads SNHLY; CDR2 reads FYNNEI. Between the trimmed V and J ends, which lost 7 bases and 0 bases, there was a span of 17 bases. The CDR3 is 16 residues long. The CDR3 protein is CASKRGRLTSTDTQYF. The CDR3 nucleotides are TGTGCCAGCAAGAGAGGACGGTTGACTAGCACAGATACGCAGTATTTT.

The chain has TRBV5-1 and TRBJ2-5; no reliable D call. The CDR3 runs to 15 residues. Trimming shortened V by 3 bases and J by 5 bases, and 17 bases separated the two germline ends. Germline V CDR1 and CDR2: SGHRS, YFSETQ. In DNA form, the CDR3 reads TGCGCCAGCAGCTCCTCAGTAGTTGAGGTCGAGACCCAGTACTTC. Residues: CASSSSVVEVETQYF.

The chain links TRBV29-1 to TRBJ2-7; tentative D call: TRBD2 (7 bases). With 7 bases removed from V and 2 bases from J, the gap between germline ends came to 21 bases. CDR3 length equals 15 residues. CDR1 and CDR2 from the germline V gene are SQVTM and ANQGSEA. This CDR3 reads CSAHGGLSGTYEQYF. CDR3 in DNA: TGCAGCGCCCACGGGGGGCTATCGGGAACCTACGAGCAGTACTTC.

The rearrangement links TRBV7-6 to TRBJ2-5; the D is unclear. Trimming took off 2 bases at V and 5 bases at J, with 9 bases between the two ends. The germline V gene has CDR1 SGHVS and CDR2 FNYEAQ. The CDR3 covers 13 residues. CDR3: CASSLSQMETQYF. The CDR3 nucleotides are TGTGCCAGCAGCTTAAGCCAAATGGAGACCCAGTACTTC.

The V gene is TRBV27, the J gene TRBJ2-7; TRBD2 matches 12 bases. Germline V gene sequence: CDR1 MNHEY, CDR2 SMNVEV (reference sequence). V shed 9 bases, J shed 5 bases, and the junction held 5 bases outside the gene matches. The CDR3 contains 13 residues. The CDR3 is CASTLAGGNEQYF. The CDR3 DNA follows: TGTGCCAGTACACTAGCGGGAGGAAACGAGCAGTACTTC.

This chain connects TRBV18 to TRBJ2-5; D is unresolved. Near its end, the DNA agrees better with TRBJ2-7, so the J call may be wrong. The CDR3 has 12 amino acids. From germline, CDR1 is KGHSH and CDR2 LQKENI. The CDR3 spells CASSPIQDEQYF. CDR3 DNA: TGTGCCAGCTCACCGATTCAGGACGAGCAGTACTTC.

The chain uses TRBV9 and TRBJ2-7; possibly TRBD1 for D (5 bases). Germline V gives CDR1 SGDLS, CDR2 YYNGEE. Trimming took 3 bases from V and 0 from J, leaving 10 bases between them. The CDR3 is 14 amino acids. The CDR3 sequence: CASSAGLSSYEQYF. As DNA, the CDR3 is TGTGCCAGCAGCGCAGGGCTTAGCTCCTACGAGCAGTACTTC.

This clonotype was counted only a few times. This sequence joins TRBV20-1 and TRBJ2-5; possibly TRBD1 for D (5 bases). Germline V gene data show CDR1 as DFQATT and CDR2 as SNEGSKA (reference sequence). V lost 3 bases, J lost 3 bases, and 11 bases lay in between. The CDR3 has 13 amino acids. CDR3: CSASRSGKETQYF. The DNA for the CDR3 is TGCAGTGCTAGTAGATCAGGGAAAGAGACCCAGTACTTC.

This clonotype was seen only a few times. CDR3 sequence (DNA): TGTGCCAGCAGCCCTCAACATGGCATTCAGTACTTC. Translating gives CASSPQHGIQYF. The genes are TRBV3-1 and TRBJ2-4; no clear D. Germline V lookup: CDR1 LGHDT, CDR2 YNNKEL (reference sequence). With 4 bases removed from V and 9 bases from J, the gap between germline ends came to 10 bases. The CDR3 has 12 amino acids.

V usage is TRBV12-3 or TRBV12-4 and J usage is TRBJ2-1, with 11 bases identical to TRBD2. This CDR3 contains 21 residues. The V segment lost 5 bases and the J segment 0 bases; nucleotides outside the gene matches: 18. CDR3 nucleotide sequence: TGTGCCAGCAGTCTAACCCCCTTACCTAGCGGGGGGCGTATCTCCTACAATGAGCAGTTCTTC. This translates into CASSLTPLPSGGRISYNEQFF.